This passage covers 13 T cell receptor beta chains from one sample sequenced in a study of cytomegalovirus exposure and HLA in healthy donors. The repertoire was sequenced with immunoSEQ multiplex PCR; TCRdb's copy has only in-frame clones and lacks some. This sample has 100,000 to 150,000 clones, with about 94% found just once. Sequenced sample: PBMCs. The receptors come from a young woman in good health and CMV-seronegative.

The J gene is TRBJ1-1, the V gene TRBV11-2; tentative D call: TRBD1 (6 bases). Trimming removed 5 bases at V and 6 bases at J, with 10 bases between. The CDR3 is 12 amino acids. Looked up from germline, CDR1 is SGHAT and CDR2 is FQNNGV. The CDR3 nucleotides read TGTGCCAGCAGCCCGGGGACATCTGAAGCTTTCTTT. Encoded protein: CASSPGTSEAFF. The full variable domain, rest sourced from reference TRBV11-2 and TRBJ1-1, is EAGVAQSPRYKIIEKRQSVAFWCNPISGHATLYWYQQILGQGPKLLIQFQNNGVVDDSQLPKDRFSAERLKGVDSTLKIQPAKLEDSAVYLCASSPGTSEAFFGQGTRLTVV.

The chain joins TRBV10-3 to TRBJ2-5; D unclear. CDR1 and CDR2 from the germline V gene are ENHRY and SYGVKD. The CDR3 sequence is 12 residues long. V lost 6 bases to trimming and J lost 2 bases, with 7 bases between them. CDR3: CAISDTQETQYF. In DNA form, the CDR3 reads TGTGCCATCAGCGACACACAAGAGACCCAGTACTTC.

This chain uses TRBV4-1 with TRBJ1-1; the D gene is possibly TRBD1 (6 bases). With 2 bases removed from V and 7 bases from J, the gap between germline ends came to 17 bases. The CDR3 spans 15 residues. Germline CDR1 MGHRA, CDR2 YSYEKL. CDR3 in amino acids: CASSQITTGTNEAFF. CDR3 sequence (DNA): TGCGCCAGCAGCCAAATAACTACCGGGACAAATGAAGCTTTCTTT.

The V call is TRBV7-9, the J call TRBJ1-2, with D possibly TRBD1 on 6 matching bases. Germline CDR1 is SEHNR and CDR2 is FQNEAQ (reference sequence). The CDR3 is made up of 15 amino acids. Trimming removed 3 bases from V and 8 bases from J, with 19 bases in between. Here the CDR3 DNA reads TGTGCCAGCAGCTTCGTCGGGGAATCGGGGGGCGGCTACACCTTC. Translation gives CASSFVGESGGGYTF.

The CDR3 spells CASSSQGSRDTQYF. The CDR3 bases are TGTGCCAGCAGCTCACAGGGATCTAGGGATACGCAGTATTTT. The V gene is TRBV6-1, the J gene TRBJ2-3, with D maybe TRBD1 (6 bases). V was pared by 6 bases and J by 6 bases, with 16 bases between. Per the germline V gene, CDR1 is MNHNS and CDR2 is SASEGT. The CDR3 loop spans 14 amino acids.

The rearrangement joins TRBV5-4 to TRBJ2-1, with TRBD2 identical over 9 bases. Losses at the gene ends were 0 bases for V and 5 bases for J; bases not matched to a gene: 3. CDR1 is SGHNT and CDR2 is YYREEE in the germline V gene (reference sequence). The CDR3 is 15 residues long. The CDR3 DNA reads TGTGCCAGCAGCTTGGCCAGCGGGAGGAACAATGAGCAGTTCTTC. Its translation: CASSLASGRNNEQFF.

The chain combines TRBV4-1 with TRBJ1-4; a possible D gene is TRBD1 (5 bases). Germline V gene sequence: CDR1 MGHRA, CDR2 YSYEKL. The CDR3 has 17 amino acids. V lost 4 bases and J lost 3, with 18 bases in between. The CDR3 DNA follows: TGCGCCAGCAGCCGGTCAAAAGGGGCCAGGGCTAATGAAAAACTGTTTTTT. Protein: CASSRSKGARANEKLFF.

The CDR3 loop is CASSLGTGADTQYF. CDR3 DNA sequence: TGTGCCAGCAGCTTAGGGACAGGGGCAGATACGCAGTATTTT. This chain joins TRBV11-2 and TRBJ2-3, with TRBD1 identical over 9 bases. The CDR3 covers 14 residues. The trim removed 1 base at V and 4 bases at J, leaving 0 bases unmatched. CDR1 and CDR2 from the germline V gene are SGHAT and FQNNGV.

The chain employs TRBV19 and TRBJ1-1; D not certain. Germline-derived CDR1 and CDR2 are LNHDA and SQIVND (reference sequence). CDR3 length: 13 amino acids. The V and J ends lost 1 base and 1 base respectively, with 4 bases between them. In DNA form, the CDR3 reads TGTGCCAGTAGTATAGTGGCGAACACTGAAGCTTTCTTT. Encoded protein: CASSIVANTEAFF. Complete variable domain (other parts from reference TRBV19 and TRBJ1-1): DGGITQSPKYLFRKEGQNVTLSCEQNLNHDAMYWYRQDPGQGLRLIYYSQIVNDFQKGDIAEGYSVSREKKESFPLTVTSAQKNPTAFYLCASSIVANTEAFFGQGTRLTVV.

This clone was detected once. This chain links TRBV19 with TRBJ2-1; TRBD2 agrees at 7 bases. The CDR3 is 14 residues long. V lost 6 bases and J lost 4; bases outside the gene matches: 6. The germline V gene encodes CDR1 LNHDA and CDR2 SQIVND (reference sequence). The CDR3 nucleotides read TGTGCCAGTAGCGGGGGGTCTAGGTACAATGAGCAGTTCTTC. Its protein product is CASSGGSRYNEQFF. Supplemented by reference TRBV19 and TRBJ2-1, the full variable domain reads DGGITQSPKYLFRKEGQNVTLSCEQNLNHDAMYWYRQDPGQGLRLIYYSQIVNDFQKGDIAEGYSVSREKKESFPLTVTSAQKNPTAFYLCASSGGSRYNEQFFGPGTRLTVL.

The CDR3 loop reads CASSSDRVGETQYF. The CDR3 DNA follows: TGTGCCAGCAGTTCGGACAGGGTAGGGGAGACCCAGTACTTC. J is TRBJ2-5 and V is TRBV27, with 8 bases identical to TRBD1. The germline CDR1 and CDR2 sequences are MNHEY and SMNVEV (reference sequence). V was clipped by 4 bases and J by 5 bases; unmatched bases: 6. The CDR3 length is 14 residues.

This clone was observed a handful of times. The rearrangement joins TRBV11-2 to TRBJ2-3; 7 nucleotides align to TRBD2. The germline V gene encodes CDR1 SGHAT and CDR2 FQNNGV. After removal of 3 bases from V and 4 bases from J, the junction contained 13 bases not matched to a gene. This CDR3 has 17 amino acids. The CDR3 here is CASSFRSSGWRADTQYF. The CDR3, as DNA: TGTGCCAGCAGCTTTCGGAGTAGCGGGTGGCGGGCAGATACGCAGTATTTT. Drawing the rest from reference TRBV11-2 and TRBJ2-3, the complete variable domain is EAGVAQSPRYKIIEKRQSVAFWCNPISGHATLYWYQQILGQGPKLLIQFQNNGVVDDSQLPKDRFSAERLKGVDSTLKIQPAKLEDSAVYLCASSFRSSGWRADTQYFGPGTRLTVL.

The chain recombines TRBV6-6 with TRBJ2-7; TRBD1 might be the D (6 bases). Germline V gives CDR1 MNHNY, CDR2 SVGAGI (reference sequence). CDR3 length: 15 residues. V shed 2 bases and J shed 1 base, with 12 bases lying between them. CDR3 in amino acids: CASSYGSTGSYEQYF. CDR3 nucleotide sequence: TGTGCCAGCAGTTACGGGTCGACAGGATCCTACGAGCAGTACTTC.